The T cell receptor (beta chain) under discussion was sequenced for a study of T cell responses to AZD1222 COVID-19 vaccine. Concerning this clone itself: Its matching antigen is unknown.

Study results and caveats: Clonal diversity may have been underestimated in mostly white British donors. It was only a handful of AZD1222 recipients who were seropositive at baseline.

Second-dose timings of about 4 or about 12 weeks were pooled. Assay: immunoSEQ multiplex PCR; the TCRdb copy retains only in-frame clones and omits some. Of some 150,000 clones listed, about 86% are singletons. The CDR3 is 13 residues long. Trimming took off 8 bases at V and 1 base at J, with 6 bases between the two ends. Germline-derived CDR1 and CDR2 are MNHEY and SMNVEV (reference sequence). This specimen was peripheral blood, taken 28 days after the second AZD1222 dose. The receptor comes from an adult who received the AZD1222 COVID-19 vaccine. V and J are TRBV27 and TRBJ2-6; a possible D gene is TRBD1 (5 bases). In DNA form, the CDR3 reads TGTGCCAGCCGACAGTCTGGGGCCAACGTCCTGACTTTC. Encoded protein: CASRQSGANVLTF.